This T cell receptor (beta chain) was identified during a study of human T cells and chemical hapten exposure. Attachment of unique molecular identifiers to individual cDNA molecules was performed in the library. In TCRdb, the RACE reads were re-called with MiXCR into one record per CDR3 protein. The data hold about 84,000 distinct CDR3 sequences, with about a tenth observed a single time. Time point noted: patch test 3, about 24 weeks after DPC sensitization. Noted treatment: therapeutic diphenylcyclopropenone sensitization with weekly scalp DPC. In regard to this clonotype: Given the absence of the conserved phenylalanine or tryptophan at the CDR3 end, a read error is likely.

The CDR3 runs 15 residues. CDR1 is SGHTA, CDR2 FQGTGA, per germline. Trimming removed 6 bases from V and 7 bases from J; junction bases left unmatched: 9. The source was whole blood, collected in connection with sensitization to the hapten diphenylcyclopropenone (DPC). The TCR was taken from a woman aged 45 to 65 with alopecia areata. Some clones in this sample may be carry-over from other donors' samples. This rearrangement joins TRBV7-3 to TRBJ2-2; 9 nucleotides match TRBD1. The chain's CDR3 is CASRAQGATGGELFS. DNA for the CDR3: TGTGCCAGCAGGGCACAGGGGGCGACTGGCGGGGAGCTGTTTTCT.